What follows are 10 T cell receptor beta chains derived from one specimen sequenced in a study of shared clonotypes between healthy human individuals. The naive CD8 fraction comprised CD45RO-negative cells positively selected for CCR7 and excluded terminally differentiated effector memory CD45RA+ cells. Using immunoSEQ multiplex PCR, the repertoire was profiled, and TCRdb retains in-frame clones only, with some absent. The sample holds 1.5 million to 2.5 million clones; about 95% are singletons and the top ten take under 1.5%. Sequenced sample: naive CD8+ T cells sorted from blood. The source is a man aged 18 to 29 in good health.

The V and J genes are TRBV9 and TRBJ2-5; 9 positions match TRBD2. V lost 0 bases and J lost 3; bases outside the gene matches: 6. Germline CDR1 is SGDLS and CDR2 is YYNGEE. The CDR3 is 16 amino acids. CDR3 residues: CASSVGWIAGEETQYF. The CDR3 region has the DNA TGTGCCAGCAGCGTAGGTTGGATAGCGGGAGAAGAGACCCAGTACTTC.

The V gene is TRBV4-1, the J gene TRBJ2-7; 7 nucleotides agree with TRBD2. The ends lost 4 bases at V and 7 bases at J; junction bases unmatched: 4. Per the germline V gene, CDR1 is MGHRA and CDR2 is YSYEKL. The CDR3 length is 12 residues. As DNA, the CDR3 is TGCGCCAGCAGCCTCCTGGGAGGGGAGCAGTACTTC. Translated: CASSLLGGEQYF.

This rearrangement joins TRBV5-1 to TRBJ2-7; TRBD2 is a possible D gene (6 bases). Germline V gene sequence: CDR1 SGHRS, CDR2 YFSETQ. The V end was cut by 4 bases, the J end by 3 bases, with 14 bases between. There are 14 residues in the CDR3. CDR3: CASSRDWTYYEQYF. The CDR3 DNA follows: TGCGCCAGCAGCCGGGACTGGACTTACTACGAGCAGTACTTC.

The chain couples TRBV2 to TRBJ1-1; a weak D match, TRBD1 (5 bases). Trimming removed 6 bases at V and 4 bases at J, with 18 bases between. The CDR3 is 15 residues long. Germline V gene sequence: CDR1 SNHLY, CDR2 FYNNEI. Written as DNA, the CDR3 is TGTGCCAGCAGCGTTCACTCAGGGATTTCCACTGAAGCTTTCTTT. Protein product: CASSVHSGISTEAFF.

This chain uses TRBV11-2 with TRBJ2-5; TRBD1 agrees at 9 bases. CDR1 is SGHAT and CDR2 is FQNNGV in the germline V gene. J lost 4 bases, V lost 2 bases, and 8 bases had no gene match. This CDR3 is 16 amino acids long. The CDR3 DNA reads TGTGCCAGCAGCTTATTCGCCCCGACAGGGGGAGAGACCCAGTACTTC. Translating gives CASSLFAPTGGETQYF.

The V and J genes are TRBV7-9 and TRBJ2-5; a weak D match, TRBD1 (6 bases). This CDR3 region has 16 residues. CDR1 and CDR2 (germline): SEHNR, FQNEAQ (reference sequence). V was shortened by 5 bases and J by 4 bases, with 20 bases between the two germline ends. Here the CDR3 DNA reads TGTGCCAGCAGCCCAGCCGACCGTGGGACATCAGAGACCCAGTACTTC. This codes for CASSPADRGTSETQYF.

The chain recombines TRBV19 with TRBJ1-2, with TRBD1 matching 7 bases. The CDR3 covers 13 residues. Per germline, CDR1 LNHDA and CDR2 SQIVND (reference sequence). Germline trimming cut 7 bases from V and 4 bases from J; bases unmatched to any gene: 6. The CDR3 spells CASTGTAFYGYTF. The DNA of the CDR3 is TGTGCCAGTACCGGGACAGCCTTCTATGGCTACACCTTC.

Points on this clone: Other DNA variants within this sample encode the same CDR3. The chain uses TRBV27 and TRBJ1-1; 7 nucleotides agree with TRBD1. This CDR3 is built from 14 residues. CDR1 is MNHEY and CDR2 is SMNVEV in the germline V gene (reference sequence). J lost 5 bases, V lost 2 bases, and 5 bases had no gene match. The CDR3 bases are TGTGCCAGCAGTTTACGGCAGGGGGGGACTGAAGCTTTCTTT. This sequence encodes CASSLRQGGTEAFF.

The V call is TRBV7-9, the J call TRBJ2-1; the match to TRBD2 covers 10 bases. There are 18 residues in the CDR3. Per germline, CDR1 SEHNR and CDR2 FQNEAQ (reference sequence). The J segment lost 9 bases and the V segment lost 2 bases, leaving 16 bases of the junction unmatched. DNA for the CDR3: TGTGCCAGCAGCTTACCCCCAGCGGGAGGGCCGGTGGGTACTGAGCAGTTCTTC. Translating it yields CASSLPPAGGPVGTEQFF.

The chain recombines TRBV6-6 with TRBJ2-3; D perhaps matches TRBD2 (6 bases). V dropped 6 bases and J dropped 6 bases, with 13 bases sitting between them. Germline loops: CDR1 MNHNY, CDR2 SVGAGI (reference sequence). This CDR3 region has 13 residues. The CDR3 loop reads CASSHGGFDTQYF. DNA of the CDR3: TGTGCCAGCAGCCATGGGGGGTTCGATACGCAGTATTTT.